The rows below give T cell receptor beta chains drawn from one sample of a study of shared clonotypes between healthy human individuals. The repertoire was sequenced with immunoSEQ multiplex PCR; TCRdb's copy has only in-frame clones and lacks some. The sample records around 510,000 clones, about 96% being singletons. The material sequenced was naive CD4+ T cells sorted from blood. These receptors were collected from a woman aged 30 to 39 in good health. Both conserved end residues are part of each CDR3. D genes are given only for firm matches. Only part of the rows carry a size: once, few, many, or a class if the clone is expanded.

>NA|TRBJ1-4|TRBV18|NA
CASSLQVGDEKLFF
TGTGCCAGCTCACTCCAGGTGGGGGATGAAAAACTGTTTTTT
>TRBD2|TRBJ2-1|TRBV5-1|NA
CASNRDYPGVGEQFF
TGCGCCAGCAATAGGGACTACCCTGGAGTCGGTGAGCAGTTCTTC
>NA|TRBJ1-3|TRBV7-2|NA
CASSPARGDSFSGNTIYF
TGTGCCAGCAGCCCCGCCCGAGGGGACTCGTTCTCTGGAAACACCATATATTTT
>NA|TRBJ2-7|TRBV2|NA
CASSGRGPYEQYF
TGTGCCAGCAGTGGGAGGGGGCCCTACGAGCAGTACTTC
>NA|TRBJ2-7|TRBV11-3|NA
CVLEGEKSQIRPYEQYF
TGTGTGCTCGAGGGGGAAAAGTCCCAGATCCGTCCCTACGAGCAGTACTTC
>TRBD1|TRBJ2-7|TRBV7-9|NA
CASDGQGDEQYF
TGTGCCAGCGATGGGCAGGGGGACGAGCAGTACTTC
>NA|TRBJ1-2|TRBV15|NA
CATSRDPPAGKPPYGYTF
TGTGCCACCAGCAGAGATCCCCCAGCAGGAAAACCCCCCTATGGCTACACCTTC
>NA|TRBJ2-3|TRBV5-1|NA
CASSSKGHPSTDTQYF
TGCGCCAGCAGCTCGAAGGGACACCCTAGCACAGATACGCAGTATTTT
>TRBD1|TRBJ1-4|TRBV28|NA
CASSEPGQGRVNEKLFF
TGTGCCAGCAGTGAGCCGGGACAGGGGAGGGTTAATGAAAAACTGTTTTTT
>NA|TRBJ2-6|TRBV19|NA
CASSNAYRSGANVLTF
TGTGCCAGTAGTAATGCTTACCGCTCTGGGGCCAACGTCCTGACTTTC
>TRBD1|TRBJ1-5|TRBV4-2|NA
CASSHPGGGVWGQPQHF
TGTGCCAGCAGCCACCCAGGAGGGGGCGTGTGGGGACAGCCCCAGCATTTT
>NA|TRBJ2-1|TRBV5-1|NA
CASSLIVHEQFF
TGCGCCAGCAGCTTGATAGTTCATGAGCAGTTCTTC
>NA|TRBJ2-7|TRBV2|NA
CASSEGPSVGSYEQYF
TGTGCCAGCAGTGAAGGGCCCTCGGTGGGATCCTACGAGCAGTACTTC
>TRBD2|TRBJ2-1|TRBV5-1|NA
CASSLSLAGDNEQFF
TGCGCCAGCAGCTTAAGTCTAGCGGGAGACAATGAGCAGTTCTTC
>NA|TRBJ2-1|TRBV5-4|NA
CASSLAGTEQFF
TGTGCCAGCAGCTTGGCCGGGACCGAGCAGTTCTTC
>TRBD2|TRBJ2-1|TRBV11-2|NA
CASSLELAGYNEQFF
TGTGCCAGCAGCTTAGAACTAGCGGGGTACAATGAGCAGTTCTTC
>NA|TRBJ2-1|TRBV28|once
CASSLRRAQFF
TGTGCCAGCAGTTTAAGGCGAGCTCAGTTCTTC
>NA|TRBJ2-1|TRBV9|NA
CASSVGSIIAEQFF
TGTGCCAGCAGCGTAGGGTCCATCATCGCTGAGCAGTTCTTC
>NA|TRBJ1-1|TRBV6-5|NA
CASSWIDSGTEAFF
TGTGCCAGCAGTTGGATAGACTCGGGCACTGAAGCTTTCTTT
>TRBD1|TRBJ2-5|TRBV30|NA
CAWMQGAGALRLREQYF
TGTGCCTGGATGCAGGGGGCAGGGGCCCTCCGGTTGAGGGAGCAGTACTTC
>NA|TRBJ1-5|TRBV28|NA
CASSTQDSGVSNQPQHF
TGTGCCAGCAGTACTCAGGACTCTGGGGTGAGCAATCAGCCCCAGCATTTT
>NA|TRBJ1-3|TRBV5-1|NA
CAGLGWVGENTIYF
TGCGCCGGCCTGGGGTGGGTGGGTGAAAACACCATATATTTT
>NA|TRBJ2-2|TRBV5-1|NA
CASSFRLANTGELFF
TGCGCCAGCAGCTTTCGGCTCGCGAACACCGGGGAGCTGTTTTTT
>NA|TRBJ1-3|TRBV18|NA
CASSPRDRTVGNTIYF
TGTGCCAGCTCACCACGGGATAGGACAGTTGGAAACACCATATATTTT
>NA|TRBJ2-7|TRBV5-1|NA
CASSWDQFYEQYF
TGCGCCAGCAGCTGGGACCAATTCTACGAGCAGTACTTC
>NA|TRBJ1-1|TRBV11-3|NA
CASSRYGGTEAFF
TGTGCCAGCAGCCGCTACGGGGGGACTGAAGCTTTCTTT
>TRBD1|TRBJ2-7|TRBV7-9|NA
CASSSPPGQGDSYEQYF
TGTGCCAGCAGTTCTCCACCGGGACAGGGGGACTCCTACGAGCAGTACTTC
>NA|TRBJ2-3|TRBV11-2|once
CASSFETARRTDTQYF
TGTGCCAGCAGCTTTGAGACCGCCCGGCGCACAGATACGCAGTATTTT
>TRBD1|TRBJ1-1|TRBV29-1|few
CSSRQGNTEAFF
TGCAGCTCGAGACAGGGGAACACTGAAGCTTTCTTT
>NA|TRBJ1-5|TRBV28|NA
CASSNSGSWNQPQHF
TGTGCCAGCAGCAATTCGGGGTCTTGGAATCAGCCCCAGCATTTT
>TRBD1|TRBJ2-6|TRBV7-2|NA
CASSRGRLSGANVLTF
TGTGCCAGCAGCAGGGGGCGACTTTCTGGGGCCAACGTCCTGACTTTC